Shown below are 16 T cell receptor beta chains from a single sample sequenced in a study of T-cell memory formation after mild COVID-19. One entry per CDR3 protein, called by TCRdb with MiXCR from the 5' RACE reads. There are over 30,000 distinct CDR3 sequences in the sample; 11% occur only once, and roughly 29% lies in the top ten. The sequenced material came from PBMCs or a T cell subset sorted from them (not recorded which). The origin of the receptors is a man younger than 35 who had mild COVID-19 (a few samples of this study predate the infection). Cell type and time point are not known.

This clonotype was seen repeatedly, ten times or more. The chain recombines TRBV10-3 with TRBJ1-5; D is undetermined. The CDR3 contains 16 residues. Germline assignment: CDR1 ENHRY and CDR2 SYGVKD. The V gene lost 8 bases and the J gene lost 8 bases, with 25 bases spanning the gap. CDR3 region: CAIGSPDRSRLEPQHF. CDR3 DNA sequence: TGTGCCATCGGAAGCCCGGACCGCTCAAGGTTGGAGCCCCAGCATTTT.

As regards this clonotype: One end of the junction varies from germline; a read error may be responsible. The chain couples TRBV20-1 to TRBJ1-2, with D perhaps TRBD1 (6 bases). Per the germline V gene, CDR1 is DFQATT and CDR2 is SNEGSKA (reference sequence). CDR3 length: 14 residues. The CDR3 is CSDRRTDLNYGYTF. The CDR3 region has the DNA TGCAGTGATAGAAGGACAGACCTTAACTATGGCTACACCTTC.

This clonotype was counted ten times or more. This chain links TRBV7-3 with TRBJ2-6, with a possible D match to TRBD1 (6 bases). Germline CDR1 SGHTA, CDR2 FQGTGA. The CDR3 totals 16 residues. V lost 4 bases and J lost 3, with 13 bases in between. The CDR3 loop is CASSSNPTGGANVLTF. Written as DNA, the CDR3 is TGTGCCAGCAGCTCCAACCCGACAGGTGGGGCCAACGTCCTGACTTTC.

This clonotype was picked up many times. For the CDR3, the DNA is TGTGCCGCGACCCGACAGGGGGATACGCAGTATTTT. Encoded protein: CAATRQGDTQYF. The chain is built from TRBV6-6 and TRBJ2-3, with TRBD1 matching 8 bases. The CDR3 runs 12 residues. CDR1 is MNHNY, CDR2 SVGAGI, per germline (reference sequence). V shed 11 bases and J 6 bases; nucleotides not matched to a gene: 7.

This clonotype was recorded many times. The chain recombines TRBV27 with TRBJ2-1, with TRBD2 as a possible D gene (7 bases). This CDR3 contains 12 residues. The ends were cut back, 11 bases at V and 1 base at J, with 9 bases in the middle. Germline V gene data show CDR1 as MNHEY and CDR2 as SMNVEV (reference sequence). CDR3 residues: CAGGASYNEQFF. CDR3 nucleotide sequence: TGTGCCGGGGGGGCATCCTACAATGAGCAGTTCTTC.

This clonotype was detected many times. The gene calls are TRBV4-1 and TRBJ2-7, with TRBD1 matching 7 bases. V was pared by 1 base and J by 0 bases, with 3 bases of the junction left unmatched. The CDR3 extends over 15 amino acids. CDR1 is MGHRA, CDR2 YSYEKL, per germline. CDR3: CASSQARDSSYEQYV. The CDR3 DNA reads TGCGCCAGCAGCCAAGCCCGGGACAGCTCCTACGAGCAGTACGTC.

This clonotype occurred many times. The chain is built from TRBV24-1 and TRBJ2-3; 7 nucleotides line up with TRBD2. V lost 12 bases, J lost 1 base, and 6 bases stayed unmatched. CDR3 length: 13 residues. CDR1 is KGHDR and CDR2 is SFDVKD in the germline V gene. The CDR3: CAAGAGGTDTQYF. CDR3 nucleotides: TGTGCCGCCGGGGCGGGGGGCACAGATACGCAGTATTTT.

The chain has TRBV24-1 and TRBJ2-1, with 11 bases matching TRBD1. J was trimmed by 7 bases and V by 5 bases; bases with no gene match: 9. The CDR3 covers 16 residues. CDR1 is KGHDR and CDR2 is SFDVKD in the germline V gene. This CDR3 is CATSVPGTGGVNEQFF. For the CDR3, the DNA is TGTGCCACCAGTGTGCCCGGGACAGGGGGTGTTAATGAGCAGTTCTTC.

This clonotype was found many times. The chain joins TRBV7-9 to TRBJ1-2; D gene unclear. This CDR3 is 13 amino acids long. Germline values: CDR1 SEHNR, CDR2 FQNEAQ (reference sequence). Trimming left V 5 bases short and J 8 bases short, with 15 bases between. CDR3 coding DNA: TGTGCCAGCAGCGTATCGGGCCTGGAGGGCTACACCTTC. Its protein product is CASSVSGLEGYTF. The full variable domain, in which reference TRBV7-9 and TRBJ1-2 provide the parts outside the CDR3, is DTGVSQNPRHKITKRGQNVTFRCDPISEHNRLYWYRQTLGQGPEFLTYFQNEAQLEKSRLLSDRFSAERPKGSFSTLEIQRTEQGDSAMYLCASSVSGLEGYTFGSGTRLTVV.

Ten or more counts support this clonotype. V and J are TRBV5-1 and TRBJ2-6; D gene unclear. CDR1 is SGHRS and CDR2 is YFSETQ in the germline V gene. With 3 bases removed from V and 1 base from J, the gap between germline ends came to 14 bases. The CDR3 is 17 amino acids. DNA for the CDR3: TGCGCCAGCAGCTCTGAATCTGCGATTTCTGGGGCCAACGTCCTGACTTTC. Its translation is CASSSESAISGANVLTF.

This clonotype was seen repeatedly, ten times or more. The chain has TRBV7-3 and TRBJ2-5; D not certain. Trimming removed 1 base at V and 5 bases at J, with 11 bases between. Germline assignment: CDR1 SGHTA and CDR2 FQGTGA. The CDR3 has 14 amino acids. The chain's CDR3 is CASSLNAGRETQYF. The CDR3 DNA reads TGTGCCAGCAGCTTAAACGCTGGGCGGGAGACCCAGTACTTC. Full variable domain (missing parts from reference TRBV7-3 and TRBJ2-5): GAGVSQTPSNKVTEKGKYVELRCDPISGHTALYWYRQSLGQGPEFLIYFQGTGAADDSGLPNDRFFAVRPEGSVSTLKIQRTERGDSAVYLCASSLNAGRETQYFGPGTRLLVL.

This clonotype ranks as medium-sized. The chain links TRBV7-8 to TRBJ2-3; 10 nucleotides agree with TRBD1. The V gene's germline CDR1 is SGHVS and CDR2 FQNEAQ. V lost 3 bases to trimming and J lost 5 bases; unmatched junction nucleotides: 5. The length of the CDR3 is 15 residues. For the CDR3, the DNA is TGTGCCAGCAGCTTCCGGGACAGGGGTAGAGATACGCAGTATTTT. This encodes CASSFRDRGRDTQYF. Filled out from reference TRBV7-8 and TRBJ2-3, the complete variable domain reads GAGVSQSPRYKVAKRGQDVALRCDPISGHVSLFWYQQALGQGPEFLTYFQNEAQLDKSGLPSDRFFAERPEGSVSTLKIQRTQQEDSAVYLCASSFRDRGRDTQYFGPGTRLTVL.

Ten or more counts support this clonotype. The rearrangement links TRBV30 to TRBJ2-7, with TRBD2 as a possible D gene (5 bases). The ends were cut back, 3 bases at V and 0 bases at J, with 18 bases in the middle. This CDR3 has 16 amino acids. In germline, CDR1 is GTSNPN, CDR2 SVGIG (reference sequence). The CDR3 spells CAWRDYTRLNSYEQYF. DNA of the CDR3: TGTGCCTGGAGAGACTATACTAGGCTAAACTCCTACGAGCAGTACTTC.

This clonotype came up many times. The chain links TRBV7-2 to TRBJ1-6; unclear D gene. From germline, CDR1 is SGHTA and CDR2 FQGNSA. The CDR3 extends over 16 amino acids. The V end was cut by 1 base, the J end by 7 bases, with 14 bases between. CDR3 loop: CASSLGPDPRNSPLHF. Written as DNA, the CDR3 is TGTGCCAGCAGCTTAGGGCCAGATCCAAGGAATTCACCCCTCCACTTT.

The V and J genes are TRBV5-1 and TRBJ2-2, with D perhaps TRBD1 or TRBD2 (5 bases each). Germline CDR1 reads SGHRS; CDR2 reads YFSETQ. This CDR3 spans 14 amino acids. V lost 7 bases, J lost 3 bases, and 13 bases lay in between. This CDR3 reads CASGGRTYTGELFF. In nucleotides, the CDR3 is TGCGCCAGCGGGGGACGGACTTACACCGGGGAGCTGTTTTTT.

This clonotype was found many times. The rearrangement uses TRBV7-2 and TRBJ1-5; D is uncertain. The germline CDR1 and CDR2 sequences are SGHTA and FQGNSA. This CDR3 spans 16 amino acids. The germline V and J ends were trimmed by 5 bases and 1 base, with 15 bases remaining between them. The CDR3 region has the DNA TGTGCCAGCAGCCAGAGAGGCGGGATGAGCAATCAGCCCCAGCATTTT. It translates to CASSQRGGMSNQPQHF.